These T cell receptor beta chains were read from a single sample in a study of T cell responses to AZD1222 COVID-19 vaccine. Using immunoSEQ multiplex PCR, the repertoire was profiled, and TCRdb retains in-frame clones only, with some absent. The sample lists some 200,000 clones; around 90% were seen once. Here the sequenced sample was peripheral blood, taken on day 0 of AZD1222 vaccination. The receptors here all came from an adult in good health. The CDR3 runs from the conserved cysteine through the conserved F or W. The D gene is left open where the match is weak. For some rows the clone size is stated as once, few or many, or as a class when expanded; others skip it.

D,V,J,size,CDR3,DNA
-,TRBV2,TRBJ2-2,-,CASIVGLANTGELFF,TGTGCCAGCATCGTTGGCCTTGCGAACACCGGGGAGCTGTTTTTT
-,TRBV4-2,TRBJ1-5,-,CASGHEAGQPQHF,TGTGCCAGCGGCCATGAGGCGGGTCAGCCCCAGCATTTT
TRBD1,TRBV11-1,TRBJ2-7,-,CASSLWTGRTYEQYF,TGTGCCAGCAGCTTATGGACAGGGAGAACCTACGAGCAGTACTTC
TRBD1,TRBV5-4,TRBJ1-1,-,CASSPGDRNTEAFF,TGTGCCAGCAGCCCTGGGGACAGAAACACTGAAGCTTTCTTT
-,TRBV20-1,TRBJ2-1,few,CSASSTERSSYNEQFF,TGCAGTGCTAGTTCTACGGAGAGGAGCTCCTACAATGAGCAGTTCTTC
-,TRBV7-9,TRBJ1-2,-,CASSPRDFFRGYTF,TGTGCCAGCAGTCCTCGGGATTTCTTCCGGGGCTACACCTTC
-,TRBV27,TRBJ1-5,-,CASSSSGDKASNQPQHF,TGTGCCAGCAGTTCATCCGGCGATAAAGCGAGCAATCAGCCCCAGCATTTT
TRBD1,TRBV10-3,TRBJ2-7,-,CAISEAGTGTLADF,TGTGCCATCAGTGAGGCCGGGACAGGGACCCTAGCTGACTTC
TRBD2,TRBV11-3,TRBJ2-1,-,CASSPSGRISSEQFF,TGTGCCAGCAGCCCGAGCGGGAGGATTTCCAGTGAGCAGTTCTTC
TRBD2,TRBV10-3,TRBJ2-7,once,CAISVGGLERVYEQYF,TGTGCCATCAGTGTGGGAGGGCTCGAGCGGGTCTACGAGCAGTACTTC
TRBD2,TRBV20-1,TRBJ2-1,once,CSASRGPAGLTYNEQFF,TGCAGTGCTAGTAGGGGCCCAGCGGGACTGACCTACAATGAGCAGTTCTTC
-,TRBV4-2,TRBJ1-2,-,CASSQAGPRYGYTF,TGTGCCAGCAGCCAGGCGGGCCCCCGGTATGGCTACACCTTC
-,TRBV7-2,TRBJ2-5,-,CASSLPIVGETQYF,TGTGCCAGCAGCTTACCTATAGTGGGAGAGACCCAGTACTTC
TRBD2,TRBV27,TRBJ2-4,-,CASSGHAGGGRDIQYF,TGTGCCAGCAGTGGGCACGCGGGTGGCGGGAGAGACATTCAGTACTTC
-,TRBV27,TRBJ1-4,-,CASSPLREESRLFF,TGTGCCAGCAGCCCTCTCAGGGAGGAGAGTAGGTTGTTTTTT
-,TRBV4-2,TRBJ1-1,-,CASSQGLSHLLGTEAFF,TGTGCCAGCAGCCAAGGTTTAAGCCACCTTTTAGGGACTGAAGCTTTCTTT
-,TRBV1,TRBJ1-1,-,CTSSQDRTDAVNTEAFF,TGCACCAGCAGCCAAGATCGGACAGATGCCGTGAACACTGAAGCTTTCTTT
TRBD1,TRBV14,TRBJ1-2,-,CASSQDLGQGARSNYGYTF,TGTGCCAGCAGCCAAGATCTGGGACAGGGGGCGCGGAGTAACTATGGCTACACCTTC
-,TRBV19,TRBJ1-5,-,CASTGRDGFRGNQPQHF,TGTGCCAGTACGGGAAGGGATGGATTCAGGGGCAATCAGCCCCAGCATTTT
-,TRBV2,TRBJ1-2,-,CASRLGRGAANTF,TGTGCCAGTCGCCTCGGACGGGGGGCGGCTAACACCTTC
TRBD1,TRBV28,TRBJ2-6,-,CASRGYRGSGANVLTF,TGTGCCAGCAGGGGGTACAGGGGATCTGGGGCCAACGTCCTGACTTTC
-,TRBV5-4,TRBJ2-2,-,CASSLRGSNTGELFF,TGTGCCAGCAGCTTGCGGGGCAGCAACACCGGGGAGCTGTTTTTT
-,TRBV7-7,TRBJ2-1,once,CASSPFGGLYNEQFF,TGTGCTAGCAGCCCTTTCGGGGGTCTCTACAATGAGCAGTTCTTC
TRBD1,TRBV3-1/TRBV3-2,TRBJ1-4,-,CASRHRGGDEKLFF,TGTGCCAGCAGGCACAGGGGAGGGGATGAAAAACTGTTTTTT
TRBD2,TRBV9,TRBJ2-3,-,CASSLMGAGYTDTQYF,TGTGCCAGCAGCCTGATGGGAGCGGGGTACACAGATACGCAGTATTTT
TRBD1,TRBV7-3,TRBJ2-7,once,CASSKGGSNYEQYF,TGTGCCAGCAGCAAAGGGGGCAGTAACTACGAGCAGTACTTC
-,TRBV7-9,TRBJ2-4,-,CASSAGYSKNIQYF,TGTGCCAGCAGCGCAGGGTATTCCAAAAACATTCAGTACTTC
-,TRBV5-6,TRBJ1-3,-,CASSSARVGNTIYF,TGTGCCAGCAGCTCCGCCAGGGTAGGAAACACCATATATTTT
TRBD2,TRBV27,TRBJ2-3,-,CASSFLAGDSDTQYF,TGTGCCAGCAGTTTTCTTGCGGGAGACTCAGATACGCAGTATTTT
TRBD1,TRBV9,TRBJ1-3,few,CASSVAGTGTLSGNTIYF,TGTGCCAGCAGCGTAGCCGGGACAGGGACCTTGTCTGGAAACACCATATATTTT
-,TRBV19,TRBJ2-1,-,CASKYGGKYNEQFF,TGTGCCAGTAAATACGGAGGAAAATACAATGAGCAGTTCTTC
-,TRBV5-1,TRBJ2-2,-,CASSTGTPNTGELFF,TGCGCCAGCAGCACCGGGACCCCGAACACCGGGGAGCTGTTTTTT
-,TRBV5-6,TRBJ2-7,-,CASSLSTVGQYF,TGTGCCAGCAGCTTGTCTACTGTAGGGCAGTACTTC
TRBD1,TRBV27,TRBJ1-2,once,CASSVGQGAVGGYTF,TGTGCCAGCAGTGTGGGACAGGGGGCCGTTGGGGGCTACACCTTC
-,TRBV4-1,TRBJ2-7,-,CASSQQGSSYEQYF,TGCGCCAGCAGCCAACAGGGTAGCTCCTACGAGCAGTACTTC
-,TRBV5-6,TRBJ2-2,once,CASSWDDGELFF,TGTGCCAGCAGCTGGGATGACGGGGAGCTGTTTTTT
TRBD2,TRBV29-1,TRBJ2-1,once,CSVVFGLVGLGEQFF,TGCAGCGTTGTGTTTGGACTAGTTGGTCTCGGTGAGCAGTTCTTC
TRBD1,TRBV5-1,TRBJ2-5,-,CASSLGRQGVGQETQYF,TGCGCCAGCAGCTTGGGGCGACAGGGGGTGGGCCAAGAGACCCAGTACTTC
-,TRBV19,TRBJ2-5,-,CASSSQLYQETQYF,TGTGCCAGTAGTAGTCAGTTGTACCAAGAGACCCAGTACTTC
TRBD1,TRBV11-2,TRBJ1-1,-,CASSLGQGDEAFF,TGTGCCAGCAGCTTAGGACAGGGAGATGAAGCTTTCTTT
TRBD2,TRBV7-2,TRBJ2-1,-,CASRISGGAYNEQFF,TGTGCCAGCAGGATTAGCGGGGGGGCCTACAATGAGCAGTTCTTC
-,TRBV7-6,TRBJ2-1,-,CASSLGAGQNEQFF,TGTGCCAGCAGCTTAGGGGCAGGGCAGAATGAGCAGTTCTTC
-,TRBV13,TRBJ2-7,once,CASSLGRILYEQYF,TGTGCCAGCAGCCTGGGACGAATCCTCTACGAGCAGTACTTC
TRBD1,TRBV7-2,TRBJ1-2,-,CASSLAGQEYGYTF,TGTGCCAGCAGCTTAGCGGGACAGGAATATGGCTACACCTTC
-,TRBV4-2,TRBJ2-7,-,CASSLGPAYEQYF,TGTGCCAGCAGCCTCGGTCCGGCCTACGAGCAGTACTTC
-,TRBV28,TRBJ1-4,-,CASSPLMVAAGEKLFF,TGTGCCAGCAGTCCCCTTATGGTGGCCGCGGGTGAAAAACTGTTTTTT
-,TRBV10-3,TRBJ1-2,-,CAIMDQRGRGSYGYTF,TGTGCCATCATGGATCAGAGGGGCCGGGGGAGCTATGGCTACACCTTC
TRBD1,TRBV14,TRBJ2-2,-,CASSQGTGFNTGELFF,TGTGCCAGCAGCCAAGGGACAGGGTTTAACACCGGGGAGCTGTTTTTT
-,TRBV7-6,TRBJ1-4,-,CASSHSVGSANEKLFF,TGTGCCAGCAGTCATAGTGTTGGTTCGGCTAATGAAAAACTGTTTTTT
-,TRBV6-1,TRBJ1-4,-,CASSEEWGYSEKLFF,TGTGCCAGCAGTGAAGAATGGGGGTATAGTGAAAAACTGTTTTTT
TRBD1,TRBV7-2,TRBJ1-1,few,CASSLVTRTGEAFF,TGTGCCAGCAGCTTAGTGACCCGGACAGGTGAAGCTTTCTTT
-,TRBV2,TRBJ1-2,-,CASKGMGAKDGYTF,TGTGCCAGCAAGGGGATGGGGGCTAAGGATGGCTACACCTTC
-,TRBV7-9,TRBJ1-1,-,CASVTGLSTEAFF,TGTGCCAGCGTCACGGGCCTCAGCACTGAAGCTTTCTTT
-,TRBV28,TRBJ2-7,-,CASSEGETYEQYF,TGTGCCAGCAGTGAGGGGGAAACCTACGAGCAGTACTTC
-,TRBV14,TRBJ1-6,-,CASSRERGSPLHF,TGTGCCAGCAGCCGGGAAAGGGGCTCACCCCTCCACTTT
-,TRBV19,TRBJ2-7,-,CASSIGASYEQYF,TGTGCCAGTAGTATCGGGGCCTCCTACGAGCAGTACTTC